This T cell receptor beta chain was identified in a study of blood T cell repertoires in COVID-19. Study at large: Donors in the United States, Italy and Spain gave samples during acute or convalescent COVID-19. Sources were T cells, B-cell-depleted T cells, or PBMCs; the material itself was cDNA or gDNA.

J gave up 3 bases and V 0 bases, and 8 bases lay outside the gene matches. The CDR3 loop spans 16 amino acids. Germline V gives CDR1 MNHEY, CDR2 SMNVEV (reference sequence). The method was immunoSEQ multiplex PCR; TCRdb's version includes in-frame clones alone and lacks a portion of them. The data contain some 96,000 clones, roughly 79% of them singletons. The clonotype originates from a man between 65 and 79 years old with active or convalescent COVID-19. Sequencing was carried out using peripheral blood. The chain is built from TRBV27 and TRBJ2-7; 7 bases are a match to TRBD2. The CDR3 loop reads CASSLSRLWGGYEQYF. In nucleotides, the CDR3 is TGTGCCAGCAGTTTATCACGTCTTTGGGGGGGCTACGAGCAGTACTTC.